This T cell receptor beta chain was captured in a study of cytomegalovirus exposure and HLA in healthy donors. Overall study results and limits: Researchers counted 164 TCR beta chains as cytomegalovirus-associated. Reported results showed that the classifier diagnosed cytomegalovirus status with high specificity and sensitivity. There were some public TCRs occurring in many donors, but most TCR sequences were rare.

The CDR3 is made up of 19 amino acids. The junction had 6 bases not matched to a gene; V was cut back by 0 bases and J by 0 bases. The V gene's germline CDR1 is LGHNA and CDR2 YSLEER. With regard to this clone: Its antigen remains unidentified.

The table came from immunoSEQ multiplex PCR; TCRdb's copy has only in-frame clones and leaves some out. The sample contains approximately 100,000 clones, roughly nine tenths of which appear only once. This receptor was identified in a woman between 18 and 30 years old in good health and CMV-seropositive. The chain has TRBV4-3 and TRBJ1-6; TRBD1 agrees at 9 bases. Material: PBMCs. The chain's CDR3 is CASSQDPGQGFSYNSPLHF. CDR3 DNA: TGCGCCAGCAGCCAAGATCCCGGACAGGGGTTCTCCTATAATTCACCCCTCCACTTT.